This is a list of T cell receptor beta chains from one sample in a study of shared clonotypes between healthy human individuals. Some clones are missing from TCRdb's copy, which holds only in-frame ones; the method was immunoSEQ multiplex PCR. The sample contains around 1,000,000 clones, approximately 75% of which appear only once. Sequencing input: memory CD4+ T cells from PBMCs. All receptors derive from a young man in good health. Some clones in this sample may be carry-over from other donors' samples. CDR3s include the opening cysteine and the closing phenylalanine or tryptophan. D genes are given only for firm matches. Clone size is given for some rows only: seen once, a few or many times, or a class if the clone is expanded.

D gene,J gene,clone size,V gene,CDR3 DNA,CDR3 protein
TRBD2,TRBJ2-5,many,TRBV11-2,TGTGCCAGCAGCTTCAGGTCGGGAGGGCCTGAGACCCAGTACTTC,CASSFRSGGPETQYF
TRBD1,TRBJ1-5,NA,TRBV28,TGTGCCAGCAGTTCCACGGGACAGGGTCATCAGCCCCAGCATTTT,CASSSTGQGHQPQHF
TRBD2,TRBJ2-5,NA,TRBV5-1,TGCGCCAGCAGCTTGGGGCTAGCGGGAGTGGAGACCCAGTACTTC,CASSLGLAGVETQYF
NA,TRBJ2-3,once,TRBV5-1,TGCGCCAGCAGCCAGGGGGCGTTAGCAGCGGGGCGGTCTAGCACAGATACGCAGTATTTT,CASSQGALAAGRSSTDTQYF
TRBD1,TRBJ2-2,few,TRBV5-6,TGTGCCAGCAGGTACAGGGGGCGCGACACCGGGGAGCTGTTTTTT,CASRYRGRDTGELFF
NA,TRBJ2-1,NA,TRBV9,TGTGCCAGCAGCGTAGGTGAGGGGGGCTCCTACAATGAGCAGTTCTTC,CASSVGEGGSYNEQFF
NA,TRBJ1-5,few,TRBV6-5,TGTGCCAGCAGTTACTCGAAAGTTCAACAGCCCCAGCATTTT,CASSYSKVQQPQHF
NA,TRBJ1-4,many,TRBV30,TGTGCCTGGAGTGTACTGGGCGGGACTAATGAAAAACTGTTTTTT,CAWSVLGGTNEKLFF
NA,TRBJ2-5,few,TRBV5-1,TGCGCCAGCAGCTTGGAAGGGGCAGAGACCCAGTACTTC,CASSLEGAETQYF
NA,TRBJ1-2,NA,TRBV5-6,TGTGCCAGCAGCTTGGGACAGCTCAACTATGGCTACACCTTC,CASSLGQLNYGYTF
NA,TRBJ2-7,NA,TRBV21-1,TGTGCCAGCAGCTCCCCCCACGTCAGCGGGAGGTCATCCTACGAGCAGTACTTC,CASSSPHVSGRSSYEQYF
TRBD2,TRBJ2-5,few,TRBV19,TGTGCCAGTAGTATAGCTAGTAGCGCCCCAGGGAGGGTAGAGACCCAGTACTTC,CASSIASSAPGRVETQYF
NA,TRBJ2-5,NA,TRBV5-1,TGCGCCAGCGCCTTAGGGACTGCTCCGTACCAAGAGACCCAGTACTTC,CASALGTAPYQETQYF
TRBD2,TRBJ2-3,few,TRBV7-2,TGTGCCAGCAGCCGCACGAGGACTAGCTTGGATACGCAGTATTTT,CASSRTRTSLDTQYF
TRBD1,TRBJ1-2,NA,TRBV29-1,TGCAGCGTTGAAGGGAGGGGGCTTAACTATGGCTACACCTTC,CSVEGRGLNYGYTF
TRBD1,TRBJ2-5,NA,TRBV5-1,TGCGCCAGCAGCCCGACAGGGAATCCGGTAGAGACCCAGTACTTC,CASSPTGNPVETQYF
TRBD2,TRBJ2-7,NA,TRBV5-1,TGCGCCAGCAGCTCGGACCTAGCGGGAGGACCCTACGAGCAGTACTTC,CASSSDLAGGPYEQYF
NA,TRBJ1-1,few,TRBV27,TGTGCCAGCAGGCCAGATCTCGGACTGATGAACACTGAAGCTTTCTTT,CASRPDLGLMNTEAFF
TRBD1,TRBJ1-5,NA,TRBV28,TGTGCCAGCAGTTTCCCTGAACAGGGGGCCCGGCAGCCCCAGCATTTT,CASSFPEQGARQPQHF
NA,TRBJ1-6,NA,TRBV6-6,TGTGCCAGCAGTTACACTGACCGTGGACCCCTCCACTTT,CASSYTDRGPLHF
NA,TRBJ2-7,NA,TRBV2,TGTGCCAGCAGGGACTACGAGCAGTACTTC,CASRDYEQYF
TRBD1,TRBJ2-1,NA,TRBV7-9,TGTGCCAGCAGCGACAAAGACAGGGGTGAGCAGTTCTTC,CASSDKDRGEQFF
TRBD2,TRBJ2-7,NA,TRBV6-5,TGTGCCAGCAGTTACTCCGGACTAGCGGGAGCTCGGGAGCAGTACTTC,CASSYSGLAGAREQYF
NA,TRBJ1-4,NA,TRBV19,TGTGCCAGTAGTAACCAACGCGCAAATGAAAAACTGTTTTTT,CASSNQRANEKLFF
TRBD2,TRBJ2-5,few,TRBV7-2,TGTGCCAGCAGCCGGACTAGCGGGAAACAAGAGACCCAGTACTTC,CASSRTSGKQETQYF
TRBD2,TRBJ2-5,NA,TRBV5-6,TGTGCCAGCAGCTTGGAAGGCTACGGGAGGGCCGGAGAGACCCAGTACTTC,CASSLEGYGRAGETQYF
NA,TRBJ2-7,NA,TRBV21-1,TGTGCCAGCAGCAAAGGTCCGGGACAGGGGGCGACTACACCCTACGAGCAGTACTTC,CASSKGPGQGATTPYEQYF
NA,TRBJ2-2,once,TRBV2,TGTGCCAGCACGGCCAGGGGGGCCGGGGAGCTGTTTTTT,CASTARGAGELFF
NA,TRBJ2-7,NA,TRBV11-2,TGTGCCAGCAGCTTAGATTACGGGTACGAGCAGTACTTC,CASSLDYGYEQYF
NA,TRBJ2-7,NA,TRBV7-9,TGTGCCAGCAGCTTAGCCAGGGAGAACTACGAGCAGTACTTC,CASSLARENYEQYF
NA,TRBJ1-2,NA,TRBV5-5,TGTGCCAGCAGCTGGGAGGCTAACAGGAGCTATGGCTACACCTTC,CASSWEANRSYGYTF
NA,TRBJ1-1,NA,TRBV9,TGTGCCAGCAGCGTTTCCGGCGAGAACACTGAAGCTTTCTTT,CASSVSGENTEAFF
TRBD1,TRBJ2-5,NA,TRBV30,TGTGCCTGGGGTATGAAAGGGGGCGGACGGGAGACCCAGTACTTC,CAWGMKGGGRETQYF
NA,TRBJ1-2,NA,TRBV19,TGTGCCAGTAGTATTACATCGTATGGCTACACCTTC,CASSITSYGYTF
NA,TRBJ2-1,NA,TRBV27,TGTGCCAGCAGACAGGAGTGGGTCGACAATGAGCAGTTCTTC,CASRQEWVDNEQFF
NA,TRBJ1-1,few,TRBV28,TGTGCCAGCAGTTTGAGGCAGTATGGCACTGAAGCTTTCTTT,CASSLRQYGTEAFF
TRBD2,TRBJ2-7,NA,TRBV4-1,TGCGCCAGCAGCCAAATCCTGGACTTCGGCGGGAGTCTCTACGAGCAGTACTTC,CASSQILDFGGSLYEQYF
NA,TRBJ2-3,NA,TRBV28,TGTGCCAGCAACAGAGGGACAGATACGCAGTATTTT,CASNRGTDTQYF
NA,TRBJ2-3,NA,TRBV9,TGTGCCAGCAGCGGCCTTAGCGCATCCACAGATACGCAGTATTTT,CASSGLSASTDTQYF
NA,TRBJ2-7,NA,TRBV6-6,TGTGCCAGCAGGGGCGCGGGCCGAGTTTACGAGCAGTACTTC,CASRGAGRVYEQYF
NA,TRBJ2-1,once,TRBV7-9,TGTGCCAGCAGCTTGGTTGAGCAGTTCTTC,CASSLVEQFF
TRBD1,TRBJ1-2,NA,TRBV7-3,TGTGCCAGCAGCTTAGGTGCTCCGACAGGGGCCTATGGCTACACCTTC,CASSLGAPTGAYGYTF
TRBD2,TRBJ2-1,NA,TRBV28,TGTGCCAGCAGTTCGAGCGGGAGAAGGGGGAATGAGCAGTTCTTC,CASSSSGRRGNEQFF
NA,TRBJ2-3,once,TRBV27,TGTGCCAGCAACAAGCTTCGGGGTAGCACAGATACGCAGTATTTT,CASNKLRGSTDTQYF
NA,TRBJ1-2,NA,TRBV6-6,TGTGCCAGCAGCCGACAGCAGAACTATGGCTACACCTTC,CASSRQQNYGYTF
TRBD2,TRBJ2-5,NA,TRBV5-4,TGTGCCAGCAGCCGGACTAGCGGGAACTGGGAGACCCAGTACTTC,CASSRTSGNWETQYF
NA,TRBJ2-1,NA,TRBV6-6,TGTGCCAGCAGAGCGACGGGGGGCTGGCAGTTCTTC,CASRATGGWQFF
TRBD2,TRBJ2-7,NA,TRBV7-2,TGCGCCAGCAGCCATGATAGCGGGTTGCCGTACTTC,CASSHDSGLPYF
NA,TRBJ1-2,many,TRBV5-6,TGTGCCAGCAGCCCCGGAGCCAGCCCCACTAACTATGGCTACACCTTC,CASSPGASPTNYGYTF
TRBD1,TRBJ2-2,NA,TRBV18,TGTGCCAGCTCATCCGACAGGGATTACGCCGGGGAGCTGTTTTTT,CASSSDRDYAGELFF
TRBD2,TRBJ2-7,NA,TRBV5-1,TGCGCCAGCAGCGGGGGACTAGCGGTGTCCTACGAGCAGTACTTC,CASSGGLAVSYEQYF
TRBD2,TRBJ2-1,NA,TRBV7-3,TGTGCCAGCAGCTACAATCATCCGGGACTAGTGTACAATGAGCAGTTCTTC,CASSYNHPGLVYNEQFF
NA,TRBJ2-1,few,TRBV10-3,TGTGCCATCAGTGCAGCCCTCGGGGTTGAGCAGTTCTTC,CAISAALGVEQFF
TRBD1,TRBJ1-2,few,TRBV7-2,TGTGCCAGCAGTTCTCAGGGGGGAGGCTATGGCTACACCTTC,CASSSQGGGYGYTF